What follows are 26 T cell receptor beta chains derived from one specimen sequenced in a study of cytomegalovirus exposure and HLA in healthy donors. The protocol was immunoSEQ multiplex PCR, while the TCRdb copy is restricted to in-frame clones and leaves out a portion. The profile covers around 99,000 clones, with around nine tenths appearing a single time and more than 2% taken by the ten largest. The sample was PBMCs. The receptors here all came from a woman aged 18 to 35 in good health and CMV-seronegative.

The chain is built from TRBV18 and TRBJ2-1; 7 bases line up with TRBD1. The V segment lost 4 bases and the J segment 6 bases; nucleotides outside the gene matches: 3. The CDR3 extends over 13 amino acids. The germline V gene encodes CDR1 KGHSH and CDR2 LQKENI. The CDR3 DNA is TGTGCCAGCTCACTCGGACAGGTCAATGAGCAGTTCTTC. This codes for CASSLGQVNEQFF.

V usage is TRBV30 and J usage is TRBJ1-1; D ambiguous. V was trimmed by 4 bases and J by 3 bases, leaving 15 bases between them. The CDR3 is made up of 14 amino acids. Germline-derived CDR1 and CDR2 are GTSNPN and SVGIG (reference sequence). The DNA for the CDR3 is TGTGCCTGGACGGGGTACTCGGAAGACACTGAAGCTTTCTTT. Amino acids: CAWTGYSEDTEAFF. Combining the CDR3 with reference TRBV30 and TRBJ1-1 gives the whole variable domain SQTIHQWPATLVQPVGSPLSLECTVEGTSNPNLYWYRQAAGRGLQLLFYSVGIGQISSEVPQNLSASRPQDRQFILSSKKLLLSDSGFYLCAWTGYSEDTEAFFGQGTRLTVV.

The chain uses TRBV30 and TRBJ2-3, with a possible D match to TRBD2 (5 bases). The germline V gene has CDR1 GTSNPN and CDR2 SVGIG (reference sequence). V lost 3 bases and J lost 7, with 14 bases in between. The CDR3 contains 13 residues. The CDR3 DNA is TGTGCCTGGAGCAGCGGCTCGACGAATACGCAGTATTTT. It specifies CAWSSGSTNTQYF.

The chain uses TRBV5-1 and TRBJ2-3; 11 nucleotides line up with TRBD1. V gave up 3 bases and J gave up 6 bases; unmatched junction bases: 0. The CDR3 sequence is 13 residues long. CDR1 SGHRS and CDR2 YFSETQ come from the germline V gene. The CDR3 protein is CASSWTGGDTQYF. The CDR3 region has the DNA TGCGCCAGCAGCTGGACAGGGGGCGATACGCAGTATTTT.

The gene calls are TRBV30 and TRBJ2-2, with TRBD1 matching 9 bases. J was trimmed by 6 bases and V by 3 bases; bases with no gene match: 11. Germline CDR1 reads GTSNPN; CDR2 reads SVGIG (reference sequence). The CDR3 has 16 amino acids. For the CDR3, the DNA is TGTGCCTGGAGCGCTTCCGGGACAGGGTCCCCCGGGGAGCTGTTTTTT. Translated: CAWSASGTGSPGELFF.

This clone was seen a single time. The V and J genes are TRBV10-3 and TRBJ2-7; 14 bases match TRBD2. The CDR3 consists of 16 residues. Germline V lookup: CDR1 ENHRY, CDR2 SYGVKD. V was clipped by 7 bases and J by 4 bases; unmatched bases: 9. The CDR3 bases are TGTGCCATCAAAGGGGGAGGGACTAGCGGGAGATACGAGCAGTACTTC. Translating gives CAIKGGGTSGRYEQYF.

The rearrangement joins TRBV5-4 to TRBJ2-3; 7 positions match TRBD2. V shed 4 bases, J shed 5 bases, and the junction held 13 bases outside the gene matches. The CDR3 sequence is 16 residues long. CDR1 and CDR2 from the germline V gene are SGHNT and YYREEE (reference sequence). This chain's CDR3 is CASSQLSGGRGDTQYF. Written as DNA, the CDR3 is TGTGCCAGCAGCCAGCTTTCGGGGGGAAGGGGAGATACGCAGTATTTT.

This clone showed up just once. The CDR3 loop is CASALIYNEQFF. Written as DNA, the CDR3 is TGTGCCTCCGCCCTAATCTACAATGAGCAGTTCTTC. This chain connects TRBV7-2 to TRBJ2-1; no clear D gene. The V and J ends lost 11 bases and 3 bases respectively, with 11 bases between them. Germline V gene lookup returns CDR1 SGHTA and CDR2 FQGNSA. The CDR3 is 12 residues long.

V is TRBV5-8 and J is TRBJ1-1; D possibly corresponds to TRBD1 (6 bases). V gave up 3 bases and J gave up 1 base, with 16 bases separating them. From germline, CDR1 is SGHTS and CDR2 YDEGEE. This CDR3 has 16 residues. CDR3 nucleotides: TGTGCCAGCAGCTCCGGGGGGGCCCCGGCGAACACTGAAGCTTTCTTT. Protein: CASSSGGAPANTEAFF.

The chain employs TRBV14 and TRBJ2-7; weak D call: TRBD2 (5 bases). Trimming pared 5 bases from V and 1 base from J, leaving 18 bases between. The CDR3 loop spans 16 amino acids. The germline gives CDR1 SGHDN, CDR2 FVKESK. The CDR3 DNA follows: TGTGCCAGCAGCTCTCGGAGGCCCTCTAGGTCCTACGAGCAGTACTTC. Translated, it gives CASSSRRPSRSYEQYF.

The CDR3 nucleotides read TGTGCCAGCAGCTTCGGACAGGCGGGGGGCTACACCTTC. Protein sequence: CASSFGQAGGYTF. The chain employs TRBV5-4 and TRBJ1-2; TRBD1 matches at 7 bases. CDR1 and CDR2 from the germline V gene are SGHNT and YYREEE (reference sequence). V gave up 2 bases and J gave up 8 bases; unmatched junction bases: 6. The CDR3 loop spans 13 amino acids.

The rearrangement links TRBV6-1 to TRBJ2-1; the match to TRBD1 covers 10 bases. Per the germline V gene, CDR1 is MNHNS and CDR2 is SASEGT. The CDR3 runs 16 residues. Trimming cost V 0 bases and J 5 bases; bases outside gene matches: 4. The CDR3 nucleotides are TGTGCCAGCAGTGAAGCGGACAGGGGGGGGGACAATGAGCAGTTCTTC. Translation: CASSEADRGGDNEQFF.

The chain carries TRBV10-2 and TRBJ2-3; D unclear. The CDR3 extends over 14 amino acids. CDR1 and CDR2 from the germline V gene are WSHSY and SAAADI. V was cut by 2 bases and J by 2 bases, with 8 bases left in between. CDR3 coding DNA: TGCGCCAGCAGTGAGATGGAGTCCACAGATACGCAGTATTTT. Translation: CASSEMESTDTQYF.

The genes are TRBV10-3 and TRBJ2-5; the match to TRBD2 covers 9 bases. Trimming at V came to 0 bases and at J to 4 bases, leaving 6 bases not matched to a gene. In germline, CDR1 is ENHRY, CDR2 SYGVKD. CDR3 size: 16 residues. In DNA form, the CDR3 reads TGTGCCATCAGTGAGTCTCGGTCTAGCGGGGCAGAGACCCAGTACTTC. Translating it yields CAISESRSSGAETQYF.

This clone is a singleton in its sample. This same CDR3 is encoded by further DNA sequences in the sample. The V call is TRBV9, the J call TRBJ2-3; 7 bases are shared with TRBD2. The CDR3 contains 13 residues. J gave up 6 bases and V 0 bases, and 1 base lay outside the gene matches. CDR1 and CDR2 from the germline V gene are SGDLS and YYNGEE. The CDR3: CASSVGLADTQYF. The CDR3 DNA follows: TGTGCCAGCAGCGTAGGACTAGCTGATACGCAGTATTTT.

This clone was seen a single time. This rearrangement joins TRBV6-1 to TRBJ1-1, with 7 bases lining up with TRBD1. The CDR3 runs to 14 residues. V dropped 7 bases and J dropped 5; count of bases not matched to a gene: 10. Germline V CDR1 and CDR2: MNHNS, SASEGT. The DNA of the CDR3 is TGTGCCAGCATTATTGGGACAGAGCGAACTGAAGCTTTCTTT. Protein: CASIIGTERTEAFF.

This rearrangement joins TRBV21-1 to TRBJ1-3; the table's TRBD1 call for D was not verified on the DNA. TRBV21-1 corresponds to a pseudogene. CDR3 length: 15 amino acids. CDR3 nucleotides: TGTGCCAGCAGCAAAGGTGCCGGGACAGGGAACACCATATATTTT. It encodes CASSKGAGTGNTIYF.

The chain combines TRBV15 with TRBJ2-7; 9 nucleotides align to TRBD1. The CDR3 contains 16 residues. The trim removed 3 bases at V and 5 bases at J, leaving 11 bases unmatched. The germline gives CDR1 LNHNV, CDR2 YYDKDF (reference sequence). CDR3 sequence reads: CATSREPGTGSDEQYF. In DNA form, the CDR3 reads TGTGCCACCAGCAGGGAACCCGGGACAGGGTCCGACGAGCAGTACTTC.

In DNA, the CDR3 is TGTGCCAGCAGCTTGTCGGCAGGGGCTGGAAACACCATATATTTT. Translating it yields CASSLSAGAGNTIYF. V and J are TRBV7-2 and TRBJ1-3; weak D call: TRBD1 (6 bases). Looked up from germline, CDR1 is SGHTA and CDR2 is FQGNSA. This CDR3 has 15 residues. Trimming stripped 3 bases from V and 2 bases from J, with 11 bases between.

CDR3 DNA sequence: TGTGCCAGTTTTTTAGGGGGTGAGCAGTTCTTC. Protein: CASFLGGEQFF. The chain uses TRBV19 and TRBJ2-1; possible D gene TRBD1, 6 bases. Trimming took off 8 bases at V and 9 bases at J, with 11 bases between the two ends. Germline loops: CDR1 LNHDA, CDR2 SQIVND (reference sequence). The CDR3 is made up of 11 amino acids. Looking up the rest from reference TRBV19 and TRBJ2-1 gives the full variable domain: DGGITQSPKYLFRKEGQNVTLSCEQNLNHDAMYWYRQDPGQGLRLIYYSQIVNDFQKGDIAEGYSVSREKKESFPLTVTSAQKNPTAFYLCASFLGGEQFFGPGTRLTVL.

CDR3 region: CAWSVAVGPAYEQYF. The CDR3 bases are TGTGCCTGGAGTGTAGCGGTCGGGCCCGCCTACGAGCAGTACTTC. The chain couples TRBV30 to TRBJ2-7; possible D gene TRBD2, 5 bases. In germline, CDR1 is GTSNPN, CDR2 SVGIG (reference sequence). The CDR3 length is 15 residues. Trimming stripped 0 bases from V and 2 bases from J, with 14 bases between.

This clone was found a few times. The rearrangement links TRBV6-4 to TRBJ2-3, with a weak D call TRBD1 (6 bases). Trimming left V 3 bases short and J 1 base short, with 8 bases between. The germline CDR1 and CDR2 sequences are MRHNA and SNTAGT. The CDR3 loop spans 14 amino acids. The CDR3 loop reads CASSEKGGTDTQYF. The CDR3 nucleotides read TGTGCCAGCAGTGAAAAGGGGGGCACAGATACGCAGTATTTT.

The CDR3, as DNA: TGTGCCAGCAGCCCGTTAGCGGGGGGGTCCCAAGAGACCCAGTACTTC. Protein sequence: CASSPLAGGSQETQYF. V and J are TRBV7-7 and TRBJ2-5; 11 bases map to TRBD2. The length of the CDR3 is 16 residues. With 5 bases clipped from V and 1 base from J, the junction kept 6 bases outside the gene matches. Germline loops: CDR1 SSHAT, CDR2 FNYEAQ (reference sequence).

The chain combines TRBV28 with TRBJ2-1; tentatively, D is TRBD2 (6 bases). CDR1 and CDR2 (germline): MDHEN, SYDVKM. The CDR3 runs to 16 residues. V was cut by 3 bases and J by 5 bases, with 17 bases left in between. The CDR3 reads CASSFSEGFANNEQFF. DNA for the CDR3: TGTGCCAGCAGTTTTTCGGAGGGTTTTGCAAACAATGAGCAGTTCTTC.

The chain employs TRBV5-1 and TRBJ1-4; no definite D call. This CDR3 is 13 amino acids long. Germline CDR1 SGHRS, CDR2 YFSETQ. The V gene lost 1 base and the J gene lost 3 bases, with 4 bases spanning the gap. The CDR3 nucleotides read TGCGCCAGCAGCTTGTTAGCTAATGAAAAACTGTTTTTT. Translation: CASSLLANEKLFF.

CDR3 sequence (DNA): TGTGCCAGCCAGAGCGGAGACTACAATGAGCAGTTCTTC. Its translation is CASQSGDYNEQFF. The genes are TRBV28 and TRBJ2-1; tentative D call: TRBD2 (5 bases). The length of the CDR3 is 13 residues. Germline CDR1 MDHEN, CDR2 SYDVKM. Trimming cost V 8 bases and J 3 bases, with 11 bases left between them.